What follows are 17 T cell receptor beta chains derived from one specimen sequenced in a study of shared clonotypes between healthy human individuals. TCRdb keeps only in-frame clones here, not all; method: immunoSEQ multiplex PCR. Of a few million clones in the sample, around 90% were seen once. The sample taken for sequencing was naive CD4+ T cells sorted from blood. Subset here: CD45RA+ positively selected. These receptors all stem from a man aged 18 to 29 in good health.

In nucleotides, the CDR3 is TGTGCCAGCAACTATGGACAGATCTCCTACGAGCAGTACTTC. The encoded protein is CASNYGQISYEQYF. The chain joins TRBV2 to TRBJ2-7, with D maybe TRBD1 (6 bases). Germline CDR1 SNHLY, CDR2 FYNNEI. The CDR3 extends over 14 amino acids. V was clipped by 7 bases and J by 0 bases, with 13 bases between them.

This chain links TRBV11-2 with TRBJ1-2; D might be TRBD1 (6 bases). Germline values: CDR1 SGHAT, CDR2 FQNNGV. The CDR3 runs to 14 residues. Trimming shortened V by 6 bases and J by 4 bases, and 15 bases separated the two germline ends. CDR3 sequence (DNA): TGTGCCAGCAGTCCGATGGGGGCAGGCTATGGCTACACCTTC. Its protein is CASSPMGAGYGYTF.

The chain joins TRBV12-5 to TRBJ2-2; 8 bases match TRBD2. The V gene's germline CDR1 is LGHNT and CDR2 FRNRAP. The CDR3 has 16 amino acids. J gave up 4 bases and V 4 bases, and 8 bases lay outside the gene matches. The CDR3 sequence: CASGSITGGLTGELFF. The CDR3 DNA is TGTGCTAGTGGTTCCATAACGGGGGGGCTCACCGGGGAGCTGTTTTTT.

The V call is TRBV6-1, the J call TRBJ2-7; TRBD1 matches at 7 bases. The CDR3 sequence is 13 residues long. Germline values: CDR1 MNHNS, CDR2 SASEGT. V was pared by 9 bases and J by 1 base, with 6 bases of the junction left unmatched. CDR3 loop: CASQPGQSYEQYF. The CDR3 DNA follows: TGTGCCAGTCAACCGGGACAGTCCTACGAGCAGTACTTC.

The chain employs TRBV27 and TRBJ1-5, with D possibly being TRBD1 (6 bases). Germline CDR1 is MNHEY and CDR2 is SMNVEV (reference sequence). This CDR3 has 13 residues. V lost 7 bases to trimming and J lost 7 bases, with 14 bases between them. In DNA, the CDR3 is TGTGCCAGCACCCCGAGGGGGGGACAGCCCCAGCATTTT. It encodes CASTPRGGQPQHF.

On this clone itself: The sample carries other DNA sequences with the same CDR3. The V gene is TRBV18, the J gene TRBJ1-1; D not resolved. This CDR3 has 14 residues. The V and J ends lost 1 base and 1 base respectively, with 7 bases between them. Germline lookup yields CDR1 KGHSH and CDR2 LQKENI. This chain's CDR3 is CASSPLGQNTEAFF. CDR3 nucleotide sequence: TGTGCCAGCTCACCACTGGGCCAGAACACTGAAGCTTTCTTT.

To note about this clone: Other nucleotide sequences in the sample specify the same CDR3. The rearrangement links TRBV6-5 to TRBJ2-1, with TRBD1 matching over 8 bases. J lost 3 bases, V lost 0 bases, and 1 base had no gene match. This CDR3 region has 15 residues. Germline lookup yields CDR1 MNHEY and CDR2 SVGAGI. This CDR3 is CASSYSGQGYNEQFF. CDR3 coding DNA: TGTGCCAGCAGTTACTCAGGACAGGGCTACAATGAGCAGTTCTTC.

The V and J genes are TRBV27 and TRBJ2-7; D is possibly TRBD1 (5 bases). CDR1 MNHEY and CDR2 SMNVEV come from the germline V gene (reference sequence). The V end lost 3 bases, the J end lost 3 bases, and 12 bases lay between the germline ends. This CDR3 comprises 14 residues. The CDR3 reads CASSFKGNLYEQYF. The DNA for the CDR3 is TGTGCCAGCAGTTTTAAGGGGAATCTCTACGAGCAGTACTTC.

The chain is built from TRBV11-2 and TRBJ1-1; possibly TRBD1 for D (6 bases). Germline-derived CDR1 and CDR2 are SGHAT and FQNNGV. V was shortened by 2 bases and J by 6 bases, with 16 bases between the two germline ends. The CDR3 runs 15 residues. The CDR3 is CASSLPSGGAAEAFF. As DNA, the CDR3 is TGTGCCAGCAGCTTACCATCGGGGGGGGCCGCTGAAGCTTTCTTT.

This clone has just a few counts. CDR3 coding DNA: TGCGCCAGCAGCCGACGGACTAGCGGGAGTATCGGGGAGCTGTTTTTT. Its translation: CASSRRTSGSIGELFF. This rearrangement joins TRBV5-1 to TRBJ2-2; 13 positions agree with TRBD2. Germline trimming cut 4 bases from V and 7 bases from J; bases unmatched to any gene: 7. Germline V lookup: CDR1 SGHRS, CDR2 YFSETQ. This CDR3 contains 16 residues.

The genes are TRBV7-9 and TRBJ2-2; D possibly corresponds to TRBD2 (5 bases). The CDR3 is made up of 15 amino acids. The ends were cut back, 4 bases at V and 6 bases at J, with 15 bases in the middle. Germline values: CDR1 SEHNR, CDR2 FQNEAQ (reference sequence). The DNA of the CDR3 is TGTGCCAGCAGCTCCCTTGAGGGTACCCCCGGGGAGCTGTTTTTT. Its protein is CASSSLEGTPGELFF.

CDR3 nucleotides: TGTGCCAGCAGCGTAACAGGGTTTAATGAAAAACTGTTTTTT. The encoded protein is CASSVTGFNEKLFF. The chain uses TRBV9 and TRBJ1-4, with D possibly matching TRBD1 (6 bases). V lost 1 base to trimming and J lost 4 bases, with 8 bases between them. CDR3 length: 14 amino acids. Per germline, CDR1 SGDLS and CDR2 YYNGEE.

The gene calls are TRBV6-5 and TRBJ1-1; no definite D call. CDR1 is MNHEY and CDR2 is SVGAGI in the germline V gene. CDR3 size: 14 residues. Trimming pared 0 bases from V and 1 base from J, leaving 6 bases between. The CDR3 DNA reads as TGTGCCAGCAGTTACTCAGATCCGAACACTGAAGCTTTCTTT. It translates to CASSYSDPNTEAFF.

The chain is built from TRBV19 and TRBJ1-5; 7 bases match TRBD1. Germline loops: CDR1 LNHDA, CDR2 SQIVND (reference sequence). The CDR3 is made up of 16 amino acids. V lost 4 bases and J lost 5; bases outside the gene matches: 11. The CDR3 coding sequence is TGTGCCAGTAGTACTCTTCCGGACAGGCGAGATCAGCCCCAGCATTTT. It specifies CASSTLPDRRDQPQHF.

The chain couples TRBV7-9 to TRBJ2-1, with D perhaps matching TRBD1 or TRBD2 (6 bases each). The CDR3 consists of 14 residues. The germline V gene has CDR1 SEHNR and CDR2 FQNEAQ (reference sequence). V lost 3 bases and J lost 3, with 9 bases in between. CDR3 protein: CASSFRGDYNEQFF. CDR3 nucleotide sequence: TGTGCCAGCAGCTTTAGGGGGGACTACAATGAGCAGTTCTTC.

The V call is TRBV18, the J call TRBJ1-5, with D possibly being TRBD1 (5 bases). V was trimmed by 0 bases and J by 0 bases, leaving 21 bases between them. Looked up from germline, CDR1 is KGHSH and CDR2 is LQKENI. The CDR3 contains 20 residues. The CDR3 loop reads CASSPPSGQGLGYSNQPQHF. In nucleotides, the CDR3 is TGTGCCAGCTCACCACCGAGTGGGCAGGGCCTGGGTTATAGCAATCAGCCCCAGCATTTT.

The genes are TRBV5-4 and TRBJ2-3, with a weak D call TRBD2 (5 bases). Germline CDR1 is SGHNT and CDR2 is YYREEE (reference sequence). Trimming pared 0 bases from V and 2 bases from J, leaving 16 bases between. This CDR3 has 17 residues. The CDR3 DNA is TGTGCCAGCAGCTTGGACGAGGAGGTTAGAGTCACAGATACGCAGTATTTT. Protein sequence: CASSLDEEVRVTDTQYF.